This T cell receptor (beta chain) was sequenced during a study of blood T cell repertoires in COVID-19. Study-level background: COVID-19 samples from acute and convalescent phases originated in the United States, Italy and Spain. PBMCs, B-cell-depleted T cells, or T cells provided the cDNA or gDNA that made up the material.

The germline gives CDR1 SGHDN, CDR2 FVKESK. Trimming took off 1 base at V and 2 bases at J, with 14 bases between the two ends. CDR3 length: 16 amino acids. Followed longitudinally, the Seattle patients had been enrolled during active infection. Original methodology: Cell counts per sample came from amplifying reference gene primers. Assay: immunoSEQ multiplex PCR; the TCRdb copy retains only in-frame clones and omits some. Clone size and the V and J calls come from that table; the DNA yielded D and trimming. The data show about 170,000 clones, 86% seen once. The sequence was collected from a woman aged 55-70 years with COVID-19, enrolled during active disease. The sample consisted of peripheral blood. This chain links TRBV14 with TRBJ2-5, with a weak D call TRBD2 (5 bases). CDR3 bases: TGTGCCAGCAGCCAAGGCGGGCTTTACAGTCAAGAGACCCAGTACTTC. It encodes CASSQGGLYSQETQYF.